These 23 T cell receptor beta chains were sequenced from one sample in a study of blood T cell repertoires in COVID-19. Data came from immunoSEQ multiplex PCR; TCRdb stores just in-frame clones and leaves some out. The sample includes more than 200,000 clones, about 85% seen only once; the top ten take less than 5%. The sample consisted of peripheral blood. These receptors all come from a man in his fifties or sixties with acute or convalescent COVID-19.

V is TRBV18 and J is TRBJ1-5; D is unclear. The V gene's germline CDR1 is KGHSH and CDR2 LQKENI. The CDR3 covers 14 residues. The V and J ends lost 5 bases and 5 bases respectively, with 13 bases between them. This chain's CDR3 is CASSSGVKDQPQHF. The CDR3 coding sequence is TGTGCCAGCTCATCCGGGGTTAAGGATCAGCCCCAGCATTTT.

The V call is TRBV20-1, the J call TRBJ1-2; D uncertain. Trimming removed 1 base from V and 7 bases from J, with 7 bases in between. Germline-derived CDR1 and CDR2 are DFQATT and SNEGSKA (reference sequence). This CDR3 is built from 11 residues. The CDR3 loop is CSARAGIGYTF. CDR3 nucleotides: TGCAGTGCTAGAGCTGGCATTGGCTACACCTTC.

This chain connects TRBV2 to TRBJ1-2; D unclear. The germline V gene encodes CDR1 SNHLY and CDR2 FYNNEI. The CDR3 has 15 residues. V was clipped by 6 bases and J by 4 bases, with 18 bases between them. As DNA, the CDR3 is TGTGCCAGCAGCCTCAACCCGCCGGGTCTCTATGGCTACACCTTC. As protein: CASSLNPPGLYGYTF.

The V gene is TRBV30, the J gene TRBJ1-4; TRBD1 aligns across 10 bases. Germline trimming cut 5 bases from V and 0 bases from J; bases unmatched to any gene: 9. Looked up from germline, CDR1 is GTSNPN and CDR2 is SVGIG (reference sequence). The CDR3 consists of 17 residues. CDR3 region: CAWAGTGESPTNEKLFF. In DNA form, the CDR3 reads TGTGCCTGGGCCGGGACAGGGGAATCGCCAACTAATGAAAAACTGTTTTTT.

CDR3 region: CSARTAFYEQYF. DNA for the CDR3: TGCAGCGCCCGGACAGCTTTTTACGAGCAGTACTTC. The genes are TRBV29-1 and TRBJ2-7; weak D call: TRBD1 (6 bases). V was cut by 7 bases and J by 4 bases, with 14 bases left in between. Germline CDR1 SQVTM, CDR2 ANQGSEA. This CDR3 spans 12 amino acids.

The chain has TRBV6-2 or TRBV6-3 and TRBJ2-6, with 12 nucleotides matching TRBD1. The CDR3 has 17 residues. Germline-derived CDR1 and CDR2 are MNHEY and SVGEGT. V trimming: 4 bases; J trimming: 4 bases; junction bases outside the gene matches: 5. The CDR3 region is CASSFGTGGAGANVLTF. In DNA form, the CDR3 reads TGTGCCAGCAGTTTCGGGACAGGGGGCGCCGGGGCCAACGTCCTGACTTTC.

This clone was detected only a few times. The CDR3 loop reads CASHRQGRPYEQYF. The CDR3 DNA reads as TGTGCCAGCCACCGACAGGGGCGCCCCTACGAGCAGTACTTC. The chain has TRBV6-5 and TRBJ2-7, with 8 bases matching TRBD1. The germline CDR1 and CDR2 sequences are MNHEY and SVGAGI. V was pared by 8 bases and J by 2 bases, with 8 bases of the junction left unmatched. The CDR3 runs 14 residues.

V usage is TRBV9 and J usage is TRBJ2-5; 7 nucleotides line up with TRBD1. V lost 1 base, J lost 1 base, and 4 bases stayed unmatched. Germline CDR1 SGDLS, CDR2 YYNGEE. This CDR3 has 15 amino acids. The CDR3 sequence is CASSVLGQIQETQYF. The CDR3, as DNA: TGTGCCAGCAGCGTACTGGGACAGATCCAAGAGACCCAGTACTTC.

CDR3 nucleotide sequence: TGTGCCAGCAGCTTGCGAACGACAGGGGGCAGTTCACCCCTCCACTTT. This gives the protein CASSLRTTGGSSPLHF. The V call is TRBV5-6, the J call TRBJ1-6, with 10 bases lining up with TRBD1. The CDR3 runs 16 residues. In germline, CDR1 is SGHDT, CDR2 YYEEEE. V lost 1 base and J lost 9; bases outside the gene matches: 7. The full variable domain, with the rest looked up from reference TRBV5-6 and TRBJ1-6, is DAGVTQSPTHLIKTRGQQVTLRCSPKSGHDTVSWYQQALGQGPQFIFQYYEEEERQRGNFPDRFSGHQFPNYSSELNVNALLLGDSALYLCASSLRTTGGSSPLHFGNGTRLTVT.

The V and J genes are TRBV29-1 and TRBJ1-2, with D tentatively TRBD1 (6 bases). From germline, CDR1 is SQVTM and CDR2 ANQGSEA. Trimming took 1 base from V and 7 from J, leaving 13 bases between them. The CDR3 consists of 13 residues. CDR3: CSVEGRGAGGYTF. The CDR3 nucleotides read TGCAGCGTTGAAGGACGGGGGGCTGGTGGCTACACCTTC.

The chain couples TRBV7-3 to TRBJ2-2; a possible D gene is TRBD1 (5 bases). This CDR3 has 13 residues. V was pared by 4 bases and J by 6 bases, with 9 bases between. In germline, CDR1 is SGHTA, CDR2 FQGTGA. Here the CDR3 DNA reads TGTGCCAGCAGCTCGGACATCCCCGGGGAGCTGTTTTTT. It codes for CASSSDIPGELFF.

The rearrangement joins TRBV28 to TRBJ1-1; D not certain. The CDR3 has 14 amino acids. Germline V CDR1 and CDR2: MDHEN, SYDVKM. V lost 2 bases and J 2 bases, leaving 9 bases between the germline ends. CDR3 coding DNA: TGTGCCAGCAGTTTACAGAGGGCAAACACTGAAGCTTTCTTT. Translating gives CASSLQRANTEAFF.

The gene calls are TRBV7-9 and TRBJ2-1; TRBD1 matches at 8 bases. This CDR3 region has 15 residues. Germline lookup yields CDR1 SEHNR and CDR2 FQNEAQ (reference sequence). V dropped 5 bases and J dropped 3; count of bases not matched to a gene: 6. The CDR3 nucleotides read TGTGCCAGCAGCCTCGGGACAGGCCTCTACAATGAGCAGTTCTTC. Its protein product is CASSLGTGLYNEQFF.

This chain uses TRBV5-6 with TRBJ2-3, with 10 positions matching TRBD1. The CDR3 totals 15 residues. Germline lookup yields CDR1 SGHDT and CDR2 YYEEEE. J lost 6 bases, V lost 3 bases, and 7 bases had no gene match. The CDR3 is CASSSPGQGSDTQYF. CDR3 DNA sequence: TGTGCCAGCAGCTCCCCGGGACAGGGGTCCGATACGCAGTATTTT.

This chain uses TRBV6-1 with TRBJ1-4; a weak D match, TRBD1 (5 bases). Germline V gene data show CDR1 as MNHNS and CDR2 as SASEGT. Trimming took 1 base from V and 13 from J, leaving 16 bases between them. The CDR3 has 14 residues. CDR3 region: CASSEGGDLSVLFF. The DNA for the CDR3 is TGTGCCAGCAGTGAAGGGGGGGACCTTTCTGTACTGTTTTTT.

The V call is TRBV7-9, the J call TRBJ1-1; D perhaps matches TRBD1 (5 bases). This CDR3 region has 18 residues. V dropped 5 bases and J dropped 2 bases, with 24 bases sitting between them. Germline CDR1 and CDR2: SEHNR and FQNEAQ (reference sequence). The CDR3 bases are TGTGCCAGCAGCCCCCCCCGGAGGACGGGACTAACAAACACTGAAGCTTTCTTT. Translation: CASSPPRRTGLTNTEAFF. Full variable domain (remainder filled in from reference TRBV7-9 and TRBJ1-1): DTGVSQNPRHKITKRGQNVTFRCDPISEHNRLYWYRQTLGQGPEFLTYFQNEAQLEKSRLLSDRFSAERPKGSFSTLEIQRTEQGDSAMYLCASSPPRRTGLTNTEAFFGQGTRLTVV.

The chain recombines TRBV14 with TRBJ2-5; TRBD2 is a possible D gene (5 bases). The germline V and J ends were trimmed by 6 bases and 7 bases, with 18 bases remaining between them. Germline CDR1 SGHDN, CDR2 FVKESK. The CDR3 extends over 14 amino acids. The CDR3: CASSYQTSGGTQYF. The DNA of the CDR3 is TGTGCCAGCAGTTACCAGACAAGCGGTGGGACCCAGTACTTC.

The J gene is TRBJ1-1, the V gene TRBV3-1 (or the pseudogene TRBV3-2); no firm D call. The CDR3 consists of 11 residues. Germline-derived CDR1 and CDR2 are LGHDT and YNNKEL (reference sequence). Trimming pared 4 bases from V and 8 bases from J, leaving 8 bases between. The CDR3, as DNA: TGTGCCAGCAGCCGAGGTGGGGAAGCTTTCTTT. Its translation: CASSRGGEAFF.

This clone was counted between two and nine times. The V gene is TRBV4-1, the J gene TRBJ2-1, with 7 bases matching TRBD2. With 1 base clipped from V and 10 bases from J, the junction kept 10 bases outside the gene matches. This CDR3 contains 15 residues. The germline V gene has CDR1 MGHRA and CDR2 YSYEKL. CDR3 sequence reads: CASSQATSSGLEQFF. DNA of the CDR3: TGCGCCAGCAGCCAAGCCACTTCTAGCGGCCTGGAGCAGTTCTTC.

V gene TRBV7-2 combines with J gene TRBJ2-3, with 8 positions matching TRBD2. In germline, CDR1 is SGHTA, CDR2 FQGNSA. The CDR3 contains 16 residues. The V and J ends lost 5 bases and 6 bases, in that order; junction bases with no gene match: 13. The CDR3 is CASSIAGTRRWDTQYF. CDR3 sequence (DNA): TGTGCCAGCAGCATCGCCGGGACTAGAAGGTGGGATACGCAGTATTTT.

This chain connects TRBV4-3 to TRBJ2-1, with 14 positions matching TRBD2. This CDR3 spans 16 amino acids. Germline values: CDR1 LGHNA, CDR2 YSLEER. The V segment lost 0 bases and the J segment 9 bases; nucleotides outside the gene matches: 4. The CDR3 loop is CASSQDGGLAGGEQFF. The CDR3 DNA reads TGCGCCAGCAGCCAAGATGGAGGACTAGCGGGAGGTGAGCAGTTCTTC.

In DNA form, the CDR3 reads TGTGCCAGCTCACCATCTCTAGCGGGAGGCGAGCAGTACTTC. Its protein is CASSPSLAGGEQYF. The V call is TRBV18, the J call TRBJ2-7; TRBD2 matches at 11 bases. Germline CDR1 and CDR2: KGHSH and LQKENI. The CDR3 loop spans 14 amino acids. V was clipped by 2 bases and J by 6 bases; unmatched bases: 3.

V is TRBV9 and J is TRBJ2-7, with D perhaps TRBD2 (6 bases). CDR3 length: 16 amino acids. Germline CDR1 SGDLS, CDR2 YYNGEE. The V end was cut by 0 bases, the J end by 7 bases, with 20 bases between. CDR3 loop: CASSVVAGGSTGEQYF. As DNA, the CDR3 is TGTGCCAGCAGCGTAGTAGCCGGGGGTTCCACGGGAGAGCAGTACTTC.